This T cell receptor beta chain was identified in a study of follicular helper T cells after annual influenza vaccination. Study context: Across the 2013-2014, 2014-2015 and 2015-2016 vaccination seasons, some subjects were resampled. General observations from the study: Only about 9.5-22% of analyzed cells yielded productive TCRB sequences.

As regards this clone: Its antigen is currently unknown.

Stated time point: 2014-2015 season, pre-vaccination. This CDR3 region has 13 residues. Germline values: CDR1 WSHSY, CDR2 SAAADI. V was clipped by 6 bases and J by 2 bases, with 10 bases between them. Sequencing was performed with immunoSEQ multiplex PCR; in TCRdb, only in-frame clones are kept and a portion is missing. The profile shows around 25,000 clones, roughly 80% of them singletons. This receptor was taken from an adult who received the influenza vaccine. The rearrangement links TRBV10-2 to TRBJ2-5, with D possibly matching TRBD2 (5 bases). The sequencing here drew on CXCR5+ CD38- circulating T follicular helper cells from blood, taken on the day of influenza vaccination. Regarding subset: circulating Tfh, non-naive CD4+CXCR5+PD-1+ (ICOS+CD38+ or ICOS-CD38-). The CDR3 region is CASSLAKQETQYF. CDR3 sequence (DNA): TGCGCCAGCAGCCTAGCTAAACAAGAGACCCAGTACTTC.